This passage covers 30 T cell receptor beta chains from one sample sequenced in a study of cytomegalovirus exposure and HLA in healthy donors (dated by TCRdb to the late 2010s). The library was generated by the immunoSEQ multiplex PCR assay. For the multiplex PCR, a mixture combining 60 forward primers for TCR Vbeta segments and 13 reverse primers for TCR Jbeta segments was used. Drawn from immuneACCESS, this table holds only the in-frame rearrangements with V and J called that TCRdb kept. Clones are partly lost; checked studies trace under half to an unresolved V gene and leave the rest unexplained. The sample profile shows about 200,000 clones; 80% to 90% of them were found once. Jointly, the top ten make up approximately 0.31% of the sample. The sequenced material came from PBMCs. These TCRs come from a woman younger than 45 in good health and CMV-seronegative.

The CDR3 protein is CASSSNREGGELFF. The DNA for the CDR3 is TGTGCCAGCAGCTCAAACAGGGAGGGCGGGGAGCTGTTTTTT. The genes are TRBV7-6 and TRBJ2-2; D is perhaps TRBD2 (7 bases). The V end lost 4 bases, the J end lost 7 bases, and 13 bases lay between the germline ends. The CDR3 consists of 14 residues. CDR1 and CDR2 from the germline V gene are SGHVS and FNYEAQ.

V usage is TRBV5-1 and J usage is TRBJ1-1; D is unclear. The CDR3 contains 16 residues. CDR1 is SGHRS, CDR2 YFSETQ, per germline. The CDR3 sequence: CATSPRRRSGSTEAFF. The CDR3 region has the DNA TGCGCGACATCGCCCCGCCGAAGAAGTGGTAGCACTGAAGCTTTCTTT. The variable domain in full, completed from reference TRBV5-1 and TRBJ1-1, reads KAGVTQTPRYLIKTRGQQVTLSCSPISGHRSVSWYQQTPGQGLQFLFEYFSETQRNKGNFPGRFSGRQFSNSRSEMNVSTLELGDSALYLCATSPRRRSGSTEAFFGQGTRLTVV.

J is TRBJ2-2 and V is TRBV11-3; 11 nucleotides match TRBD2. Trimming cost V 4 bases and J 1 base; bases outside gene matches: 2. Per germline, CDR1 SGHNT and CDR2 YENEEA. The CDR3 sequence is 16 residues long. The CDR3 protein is CASSSLAGGNTGELFF. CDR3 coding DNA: TGTGCCAGCAGCTCCCTAGCGGGAGGGAACACCGGGGAGCTGTTTTTT.

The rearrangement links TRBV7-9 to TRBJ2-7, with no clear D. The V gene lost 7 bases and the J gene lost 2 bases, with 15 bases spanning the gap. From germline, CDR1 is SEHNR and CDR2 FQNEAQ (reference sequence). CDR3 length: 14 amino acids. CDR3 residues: CASTPRVVPYEQYF. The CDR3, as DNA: TGTGCCAGCACCCCTCGGGTAGTTCCCTACGAGCAGTACTTC.

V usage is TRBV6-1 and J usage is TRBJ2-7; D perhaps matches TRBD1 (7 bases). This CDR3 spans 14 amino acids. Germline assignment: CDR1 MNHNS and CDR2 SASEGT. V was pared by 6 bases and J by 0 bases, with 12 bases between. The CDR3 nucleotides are TGTGCCAGCAGGGGACAGACTAGCTCCTACGAGCAGTACTTC. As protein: CASRGQTSSYEQYF.

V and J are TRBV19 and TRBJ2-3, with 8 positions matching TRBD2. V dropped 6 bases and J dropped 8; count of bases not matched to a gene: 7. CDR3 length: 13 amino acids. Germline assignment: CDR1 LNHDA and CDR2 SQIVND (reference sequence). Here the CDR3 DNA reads TGTGCCAGTAGCAGCCCGGGACTAGTTACGCAGTATTTT. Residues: CASSSPGLVTQYF. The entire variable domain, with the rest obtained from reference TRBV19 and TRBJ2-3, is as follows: DGGITQSPKYLFRKEGQNVTLSCEQNLNHDAMYWYRQDPGQGLRLIYYSQIVNDFQKGDIAEGYSVSREKKESFPLTVTSAQKNPTAFYLCASSSPGLVTQYFGPGTRLTVL.

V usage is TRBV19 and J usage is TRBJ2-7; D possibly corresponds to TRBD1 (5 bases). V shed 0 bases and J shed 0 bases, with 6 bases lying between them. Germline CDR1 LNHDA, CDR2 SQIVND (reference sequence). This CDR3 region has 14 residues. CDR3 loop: CASSIEDSSYEQYF. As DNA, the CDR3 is TGTGCCAGTAGTATAGAAGACAGCTCCTACGAGCAGTACTTC.

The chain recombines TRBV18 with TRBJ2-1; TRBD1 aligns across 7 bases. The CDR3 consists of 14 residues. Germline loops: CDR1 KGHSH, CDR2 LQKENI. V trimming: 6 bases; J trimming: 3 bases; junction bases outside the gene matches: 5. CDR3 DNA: TGTGCCAGCTCGTACACAGGGGTCTACAATGAGCAGTTCTTC. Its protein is CASSYTGVYNEQFF.

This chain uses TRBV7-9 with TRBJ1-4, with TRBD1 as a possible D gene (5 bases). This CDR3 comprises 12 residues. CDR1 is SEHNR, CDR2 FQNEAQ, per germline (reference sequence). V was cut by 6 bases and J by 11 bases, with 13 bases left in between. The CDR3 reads CASSSSGLKLFF. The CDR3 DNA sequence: TGTGCCAGCAGTTCCTCGGGACTGAAACTGTTTTTT.

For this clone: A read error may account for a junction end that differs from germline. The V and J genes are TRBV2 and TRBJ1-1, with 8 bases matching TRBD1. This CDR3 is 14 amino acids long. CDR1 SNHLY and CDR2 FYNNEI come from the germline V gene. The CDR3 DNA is TGTGCCAGCAGCGAAGGACAGGGGAACACTGAAGCTTTCTTT. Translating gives CASSEGQGNTEAFF.

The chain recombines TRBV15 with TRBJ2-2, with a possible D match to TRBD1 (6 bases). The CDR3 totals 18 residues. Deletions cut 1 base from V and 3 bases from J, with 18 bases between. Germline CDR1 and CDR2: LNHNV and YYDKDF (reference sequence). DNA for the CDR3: TGTGCCACCAGCAGAGGGGGCCTGTGGGGGCCCCACACCGGGGAGCTGTTTTTT. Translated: CATSRGGLWGPHTGELFF. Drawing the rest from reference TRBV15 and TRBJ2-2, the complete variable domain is DAMVIQNPRYQVTQFGKPVTLSCSQTLNHNVMYWYQQKSSQAPKLLFHYYDKDFNNEADTPDNFQSRRPNTSFCFLDIRSPGLGDTAMYLCATSRGGLWGPHTGELFFGEGSRLTVL.

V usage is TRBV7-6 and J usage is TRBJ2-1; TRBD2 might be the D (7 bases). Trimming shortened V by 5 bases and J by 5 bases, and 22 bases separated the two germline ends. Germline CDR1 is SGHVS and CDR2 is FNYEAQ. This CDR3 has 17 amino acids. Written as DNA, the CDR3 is TGTGCCAGCAGCCGCGAAAACGGGGGGCTAGCGGACAATGAGCAGTTCTTC. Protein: CASSRENGGLADNEQFF.

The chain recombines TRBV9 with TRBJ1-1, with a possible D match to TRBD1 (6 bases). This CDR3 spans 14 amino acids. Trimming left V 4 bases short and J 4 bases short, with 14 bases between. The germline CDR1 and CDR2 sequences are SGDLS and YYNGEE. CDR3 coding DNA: TGTGCCAGCAGCACCTCAGGGGTCGGCACTGAAGCTTTCTTT. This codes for CASSTSGVGTEAFF.

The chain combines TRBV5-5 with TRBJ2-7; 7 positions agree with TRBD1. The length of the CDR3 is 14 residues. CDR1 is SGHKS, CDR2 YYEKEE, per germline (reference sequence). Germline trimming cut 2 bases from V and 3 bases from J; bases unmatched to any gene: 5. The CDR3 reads CASSLQGTVYEQYF. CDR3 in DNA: TGTGCCAGCAGCTTACAGGGGACAGTCTACGAGCAGTACTTC.

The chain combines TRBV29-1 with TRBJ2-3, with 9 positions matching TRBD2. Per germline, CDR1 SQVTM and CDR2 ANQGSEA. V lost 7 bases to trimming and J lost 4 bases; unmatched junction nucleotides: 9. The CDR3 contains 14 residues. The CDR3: CSADSGGSPDTQYF. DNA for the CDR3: TGCAGCGCGGATAGCGGGGGTTCGCCAGATACGCAGTATTTT.

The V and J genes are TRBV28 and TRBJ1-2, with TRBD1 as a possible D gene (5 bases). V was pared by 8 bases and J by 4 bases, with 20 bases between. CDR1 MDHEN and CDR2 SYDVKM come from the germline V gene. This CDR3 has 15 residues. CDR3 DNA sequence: TGTGCCAGCCGACGACATATAGGGGATACCTATGGCTACACCTTC. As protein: CASRRHIGDTYGYTF.

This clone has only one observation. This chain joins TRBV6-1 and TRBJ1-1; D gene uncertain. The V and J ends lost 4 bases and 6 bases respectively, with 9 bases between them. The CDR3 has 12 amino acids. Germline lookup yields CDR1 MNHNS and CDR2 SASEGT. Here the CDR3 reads CASSVSDAEAFF. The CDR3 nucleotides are TGTGCCAGCAGTGTCAGCGACGCTGAAGCTTTCTTT.

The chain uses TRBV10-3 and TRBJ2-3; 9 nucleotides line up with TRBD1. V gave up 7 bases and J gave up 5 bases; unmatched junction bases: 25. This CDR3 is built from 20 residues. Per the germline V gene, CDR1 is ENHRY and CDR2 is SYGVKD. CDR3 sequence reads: CAIKPSSGQGSNKSVDTQYF. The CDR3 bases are TGTGCCATCAAACCAAGTTCGGGACAGGGTTCGAATAAGTCAGTAGATACGCAGTATTTT.

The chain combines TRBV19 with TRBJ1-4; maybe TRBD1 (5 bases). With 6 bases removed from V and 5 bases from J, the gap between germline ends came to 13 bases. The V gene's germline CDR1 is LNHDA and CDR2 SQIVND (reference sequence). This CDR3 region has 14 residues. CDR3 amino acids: CASSLGGENEKLFF. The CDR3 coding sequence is TGTGCCAGTAGCCTTGGGGGGGAGAATGAAAAACTGTTTTTT. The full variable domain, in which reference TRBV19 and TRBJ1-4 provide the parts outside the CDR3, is DGGITQSPKYLFRKEGQNVTLSCEQNLNHDAMYWYRQDPGQGLRLIYYSQIVNDFQKGDIAEGYSVSREKKESFPLTVTSAQKNPTAFYLCASSLGGENEKLFFGSGTQLSVL.

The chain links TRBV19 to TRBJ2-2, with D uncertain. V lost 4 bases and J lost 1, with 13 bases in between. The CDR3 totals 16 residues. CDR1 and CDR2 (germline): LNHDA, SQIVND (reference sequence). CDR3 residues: CASSRGLSGNTGELFF. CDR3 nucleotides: TGTGCCAGTAGTAGAGGCCTCTCGGGGAACACCGGGGAGCTGTTTTTT.

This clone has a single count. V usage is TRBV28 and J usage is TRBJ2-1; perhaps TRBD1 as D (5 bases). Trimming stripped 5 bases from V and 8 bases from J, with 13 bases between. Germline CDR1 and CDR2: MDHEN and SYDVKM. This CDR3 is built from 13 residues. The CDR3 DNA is TGTGCCAGCAGTCCTTCCCCCAGGGATGAGCAGTTCTTC. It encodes CASSPSPRDEQFF. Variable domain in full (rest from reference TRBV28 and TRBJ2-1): DVKVTQSSRYLVKRTGEKVFLECVQDMDHENMFWYRQDPGLGLRLIYFSYDVKMKEKGDIPEGYSVSREKKERFSLILESASTNQTSMYLCASSPSPRDEQFFGPGTRLTVL.

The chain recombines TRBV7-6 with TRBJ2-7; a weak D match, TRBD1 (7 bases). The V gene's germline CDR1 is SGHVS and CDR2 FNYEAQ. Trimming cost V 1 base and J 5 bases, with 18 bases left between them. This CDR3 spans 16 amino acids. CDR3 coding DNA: TGTGCCAGCAGCTTAGGCCCCCGGCAGGGGGGACACGAGCAGTACTTC. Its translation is CASSLGPRQGGHEQYF.

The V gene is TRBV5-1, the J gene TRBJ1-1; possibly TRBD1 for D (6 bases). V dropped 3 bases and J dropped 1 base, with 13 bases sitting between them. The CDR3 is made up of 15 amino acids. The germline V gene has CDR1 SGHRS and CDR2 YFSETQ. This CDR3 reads CASSYGQIENTEAFF. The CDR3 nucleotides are TGCGCCAGCAGCTACGGACAGATAGAGAACACTGAAGCTTTCTTT.

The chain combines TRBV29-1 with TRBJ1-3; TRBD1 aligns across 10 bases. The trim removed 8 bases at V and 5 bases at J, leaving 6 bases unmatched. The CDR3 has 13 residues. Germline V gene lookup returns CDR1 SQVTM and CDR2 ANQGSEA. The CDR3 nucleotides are TGCAGCATCGGACAGGGGGACCGAAACACCATATATTTT. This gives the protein CSIGQGDRNTIYF.

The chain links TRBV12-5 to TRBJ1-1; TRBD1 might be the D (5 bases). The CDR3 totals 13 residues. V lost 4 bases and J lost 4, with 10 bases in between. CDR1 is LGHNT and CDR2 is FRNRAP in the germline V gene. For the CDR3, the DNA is TGTGCTAGTGGTTGGGGGGGGGTCACTGAAGCTTTCTTT. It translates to CASGWGGVTEAFF.

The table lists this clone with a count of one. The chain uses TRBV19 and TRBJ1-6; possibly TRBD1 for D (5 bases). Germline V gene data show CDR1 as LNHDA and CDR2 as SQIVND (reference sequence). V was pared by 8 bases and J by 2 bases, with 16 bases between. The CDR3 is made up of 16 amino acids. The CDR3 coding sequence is TGTGCCAGTGTAGTCCCCCCGGGGGCCTATAATTCACCCCTCCACTTT. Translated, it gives CASVVPPGAYNSPLHF. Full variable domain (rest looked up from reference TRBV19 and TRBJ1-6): DGGITQSPKYLFRKEGQNVTLSCEQNLNHDAMYWYRQDPGQGLRLIYYSQIVNDFQKGDIAEGYSVSREKKESFPLTVTSAQKNPTAFYLCASVVPPGAYNSPLHFGNGTRLTVT.

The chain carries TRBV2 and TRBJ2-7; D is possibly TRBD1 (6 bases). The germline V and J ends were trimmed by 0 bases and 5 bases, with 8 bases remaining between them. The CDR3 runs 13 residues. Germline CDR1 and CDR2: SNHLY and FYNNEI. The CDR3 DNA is TGTGCCAGCAGTGAAGCAGGGGACAACGAGCAGTACTTC. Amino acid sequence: CASSEAGDNEQYF.

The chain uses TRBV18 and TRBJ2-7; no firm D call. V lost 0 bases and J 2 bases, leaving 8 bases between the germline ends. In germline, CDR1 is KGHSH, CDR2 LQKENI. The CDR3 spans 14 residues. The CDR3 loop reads CASSPPTTPYEQYF. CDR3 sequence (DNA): TGTGCCAGCTCACCACCGACAACTCCCTACGAGCAGTACTTC.

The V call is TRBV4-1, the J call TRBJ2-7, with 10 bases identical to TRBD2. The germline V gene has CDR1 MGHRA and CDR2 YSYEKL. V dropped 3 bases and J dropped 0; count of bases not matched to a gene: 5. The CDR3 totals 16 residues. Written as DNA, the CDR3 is TGCGCCAGCAGCCACCAGAGCGGGGGGGCCTCCTACGAGCAGTACTTC. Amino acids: CASSHQSGGASYEQYF.

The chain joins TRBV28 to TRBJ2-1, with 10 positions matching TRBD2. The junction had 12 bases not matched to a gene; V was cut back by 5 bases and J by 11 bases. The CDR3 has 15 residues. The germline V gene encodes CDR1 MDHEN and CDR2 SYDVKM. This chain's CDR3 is CASSPRASGSRKQFF. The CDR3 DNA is TGTGCCAGCAGTCCCCGGGCTAGCGGGAGTCGGAAGCAGTTCTTC.